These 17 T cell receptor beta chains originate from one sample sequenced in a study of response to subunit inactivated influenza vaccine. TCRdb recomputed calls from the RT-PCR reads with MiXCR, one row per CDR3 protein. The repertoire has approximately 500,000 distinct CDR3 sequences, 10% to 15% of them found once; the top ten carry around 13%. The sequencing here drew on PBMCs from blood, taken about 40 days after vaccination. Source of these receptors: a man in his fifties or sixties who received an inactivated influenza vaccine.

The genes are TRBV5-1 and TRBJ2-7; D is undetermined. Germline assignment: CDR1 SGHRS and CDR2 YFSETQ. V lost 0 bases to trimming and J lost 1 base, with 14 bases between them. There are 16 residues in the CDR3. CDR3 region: CASSLALGKGSYEQYF. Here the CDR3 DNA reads TGCGCCAGCAGCTTGGCCTTAGGGAAAGGGTCCTACGAGCAGTACTTC.

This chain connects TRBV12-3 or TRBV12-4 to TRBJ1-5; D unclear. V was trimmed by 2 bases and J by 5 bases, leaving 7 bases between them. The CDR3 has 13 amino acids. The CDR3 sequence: CASSLNVHQPQHF. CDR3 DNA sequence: TGTGCCAGCAGTTTAAACGTGCATCAGCCCCAGCATTTT.

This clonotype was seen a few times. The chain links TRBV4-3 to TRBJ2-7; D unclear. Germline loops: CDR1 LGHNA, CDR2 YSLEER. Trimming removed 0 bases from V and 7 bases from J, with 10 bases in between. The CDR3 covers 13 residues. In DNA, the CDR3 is TGCGCCAGCAGCCAAGATCAGTACATGGAGCAGTACTTC. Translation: CASSQDQYMEQYF.

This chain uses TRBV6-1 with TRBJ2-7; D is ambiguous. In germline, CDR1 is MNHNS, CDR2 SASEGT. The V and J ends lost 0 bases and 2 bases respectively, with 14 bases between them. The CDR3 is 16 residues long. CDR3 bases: TGTGCCAGCAGTGAAGCCCGGGCTAGTTGGACCTACGAGCAGTACTTC. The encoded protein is CASSEARASWTYEQYF.

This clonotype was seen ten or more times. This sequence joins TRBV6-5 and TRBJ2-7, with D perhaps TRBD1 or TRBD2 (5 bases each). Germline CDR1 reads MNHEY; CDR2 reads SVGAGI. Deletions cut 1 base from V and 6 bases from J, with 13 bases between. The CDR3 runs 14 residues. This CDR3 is CASSYFGGGSEQYF. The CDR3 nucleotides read TGTGCCAGCAGTTACTTTGGGGGTGGAAGCGAGCAGTACTTC.

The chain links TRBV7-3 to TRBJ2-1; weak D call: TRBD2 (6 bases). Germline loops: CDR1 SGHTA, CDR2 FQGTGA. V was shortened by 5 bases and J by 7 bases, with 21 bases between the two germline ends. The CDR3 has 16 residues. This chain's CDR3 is CASSPNALAGFNEQFF. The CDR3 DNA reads TGTGCCAGCAGCCCTAATGCACTAGCTGGGTTTAATGAGCAGTTCTTC.

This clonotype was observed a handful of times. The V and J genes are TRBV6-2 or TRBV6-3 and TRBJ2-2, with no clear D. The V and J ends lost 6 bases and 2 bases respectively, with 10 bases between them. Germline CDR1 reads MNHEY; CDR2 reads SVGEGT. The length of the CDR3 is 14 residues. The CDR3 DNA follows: TGTGCCAGCAGCCCCCCAAAAAACACCGGGGAGCTGTTTTTT. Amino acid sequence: CASSPPKNTGELFF.

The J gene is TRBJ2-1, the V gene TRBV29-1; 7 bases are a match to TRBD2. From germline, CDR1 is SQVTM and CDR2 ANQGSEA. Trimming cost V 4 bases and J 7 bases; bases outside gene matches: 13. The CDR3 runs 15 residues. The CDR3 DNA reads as TGCAGCGTTGCGGGTCTGGGAGGGAAAAATAATGAGCAGTTCTTC. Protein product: CSVAGLGGKNNEQFF.

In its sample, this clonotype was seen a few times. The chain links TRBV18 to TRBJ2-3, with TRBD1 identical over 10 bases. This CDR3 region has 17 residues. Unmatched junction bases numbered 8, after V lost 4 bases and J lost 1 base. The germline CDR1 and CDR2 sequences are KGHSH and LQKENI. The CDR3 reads CASSHDRGLIGTDTQYF. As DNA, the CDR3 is TGTGCCAGCTCACATGACAGGGGGCTTATCGGCACAGATACGCAGTATTTT.

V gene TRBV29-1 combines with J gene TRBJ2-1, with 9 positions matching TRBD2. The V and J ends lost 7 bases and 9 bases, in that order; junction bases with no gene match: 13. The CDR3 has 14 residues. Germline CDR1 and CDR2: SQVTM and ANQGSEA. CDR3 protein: CSGSRASGNGEQFF. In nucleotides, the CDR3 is TGCAGCGGATCGAGGGCTAGCGGGAACGGTGAGCAGTTCTTC.

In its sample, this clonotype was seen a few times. As DNA, the CDR3 is TGTGCCAGCAGCCAATATGAACTAGCGGGGACAGAGACCCAGTACTTC. Its translation: CASSQYELAGTETQYF. This chain connects TRBV14 to TRBJ2-5, with 10 bases identical to TRBD2. Germline CDR1 SGHDN, CDR2 FVKESK. Trimming at V came to 2 bases and at J to 4 bases, leaving 7 bases not matched to a gene. The length of the CDR3 is 16 residues.

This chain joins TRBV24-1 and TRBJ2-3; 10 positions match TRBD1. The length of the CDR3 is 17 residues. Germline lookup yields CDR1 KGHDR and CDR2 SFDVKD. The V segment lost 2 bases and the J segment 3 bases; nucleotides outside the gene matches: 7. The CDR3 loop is CATSDWGTGDLTDTQYF. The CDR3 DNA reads TGTGCCACCAGTGATTGGGGGACAGGGGATTTAACAGATACGCAGTATTTT.

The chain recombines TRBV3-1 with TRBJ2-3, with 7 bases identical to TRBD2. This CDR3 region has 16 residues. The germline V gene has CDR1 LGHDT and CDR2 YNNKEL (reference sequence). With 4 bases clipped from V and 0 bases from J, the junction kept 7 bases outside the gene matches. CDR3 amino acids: CASSPGTGGSTDTQYF. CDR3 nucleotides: TGTGCCAGCAGCCCCGGAACGGGGGGTAGCACAGATACGCAGTATTTT.

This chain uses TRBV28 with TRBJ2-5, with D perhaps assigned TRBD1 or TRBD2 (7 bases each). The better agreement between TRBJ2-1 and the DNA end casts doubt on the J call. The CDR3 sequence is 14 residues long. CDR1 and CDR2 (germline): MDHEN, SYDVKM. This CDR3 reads CASSSLTGRETQFF. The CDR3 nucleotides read TGTGCCAGCAGTTCCCTGACAGGGAGGGAGACCCAGTTCTTC.

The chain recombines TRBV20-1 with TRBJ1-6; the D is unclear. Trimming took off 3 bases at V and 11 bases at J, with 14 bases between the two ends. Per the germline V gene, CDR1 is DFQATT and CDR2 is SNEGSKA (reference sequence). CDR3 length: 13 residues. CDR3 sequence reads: CSASDSLRTPLHF. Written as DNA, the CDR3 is TGCAGTGCTAGCGATTCCCTTCGTACACCCCTCCACTTT.

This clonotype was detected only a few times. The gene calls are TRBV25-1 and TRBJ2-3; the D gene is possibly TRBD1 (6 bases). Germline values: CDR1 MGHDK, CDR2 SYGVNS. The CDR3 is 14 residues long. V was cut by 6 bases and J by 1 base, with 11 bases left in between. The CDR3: CASREDSRTDTQYF. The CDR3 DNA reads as TGTGCCAGCAGGGAGGACAGCCGCACAGATACGCAGTATTTT. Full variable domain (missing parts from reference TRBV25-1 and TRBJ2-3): EADIYQTPRYLVIGTGKKITLECSQTMGHDKMYWYQQDPGMELHLIHYSYGVNSTEKGDLSSESTVSRIRTEHFPLTLESARPSHTSQYLCASREDSRTDTQYFGPGTRLTVL.

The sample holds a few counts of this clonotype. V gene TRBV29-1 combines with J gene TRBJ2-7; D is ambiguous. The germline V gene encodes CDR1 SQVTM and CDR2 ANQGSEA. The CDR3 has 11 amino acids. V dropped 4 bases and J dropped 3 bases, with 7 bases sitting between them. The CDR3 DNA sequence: TGCAGCGTTGCCGTGGTCTACGAGCAGTACTTC. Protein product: CSVAVVYEQYF.